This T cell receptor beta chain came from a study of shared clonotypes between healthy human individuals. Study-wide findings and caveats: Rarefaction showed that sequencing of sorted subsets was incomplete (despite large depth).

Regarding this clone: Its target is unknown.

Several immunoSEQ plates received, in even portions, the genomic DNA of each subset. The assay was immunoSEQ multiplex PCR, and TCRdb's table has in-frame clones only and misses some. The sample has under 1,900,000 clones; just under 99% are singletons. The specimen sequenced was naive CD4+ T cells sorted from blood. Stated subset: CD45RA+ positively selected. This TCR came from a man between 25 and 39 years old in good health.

For the CDR3, the DNA is TGTGCCAGCAGCCACCGACAGGAGGGTCTCTCTGGAAACACCATATATTTT. Protein sequence: CASSHRQEGLSGNTIYF. The chain carries TRBV9 and TRBJ1-3, with D possibly being TRBD1 (6 bases). The CDR3 consists of 17 residues. Germline V gene lookup returns CDR1 SGDLS and CDR2 YYNGEE. Trimming stripped 4 bases from V and 0 bases from J, with 17 bases between.